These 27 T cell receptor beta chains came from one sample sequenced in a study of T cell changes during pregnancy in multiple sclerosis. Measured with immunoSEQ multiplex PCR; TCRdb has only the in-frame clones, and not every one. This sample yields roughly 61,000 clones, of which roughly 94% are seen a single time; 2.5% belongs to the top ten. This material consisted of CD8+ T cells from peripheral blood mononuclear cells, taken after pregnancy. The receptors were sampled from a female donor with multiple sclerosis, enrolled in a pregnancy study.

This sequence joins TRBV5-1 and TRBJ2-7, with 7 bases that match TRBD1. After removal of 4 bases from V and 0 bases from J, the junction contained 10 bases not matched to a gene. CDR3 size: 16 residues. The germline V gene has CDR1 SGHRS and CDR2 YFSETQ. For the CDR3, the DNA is TGCGCCAGCAGCCAAACCCCGGGACAGCACTCCTACGAGCAGTACTTC. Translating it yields CASSQTPGQHSYEQYF.

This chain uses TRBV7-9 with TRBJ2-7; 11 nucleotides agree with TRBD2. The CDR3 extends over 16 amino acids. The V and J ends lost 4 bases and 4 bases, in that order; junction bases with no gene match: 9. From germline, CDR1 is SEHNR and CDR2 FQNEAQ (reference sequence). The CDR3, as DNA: TGTGCCAGCAGCTCAGGACTAGCGGGTCTATCATACGAGCAGTACTTC. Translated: CASSSGLAGLSYEQYF.

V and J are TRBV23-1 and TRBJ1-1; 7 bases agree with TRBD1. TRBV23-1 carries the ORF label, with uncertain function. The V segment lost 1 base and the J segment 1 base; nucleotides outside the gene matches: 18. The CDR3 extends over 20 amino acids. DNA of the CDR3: TGCGCCAGCAGTCAATTCCATCCCCTCCGACAGGGCTCTGGGAACACTGAAGCTTTCTTT. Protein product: CASSQFHPLRQGSGNTEAFF.

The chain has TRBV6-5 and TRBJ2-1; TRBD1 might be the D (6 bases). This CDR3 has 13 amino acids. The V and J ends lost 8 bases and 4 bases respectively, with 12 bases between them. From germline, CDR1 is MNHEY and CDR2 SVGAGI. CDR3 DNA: TGTGCCAGCCGGCGGACAGAATACAATGAGCAGTTCTTC. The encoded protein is CASRRTEYNEQFF.

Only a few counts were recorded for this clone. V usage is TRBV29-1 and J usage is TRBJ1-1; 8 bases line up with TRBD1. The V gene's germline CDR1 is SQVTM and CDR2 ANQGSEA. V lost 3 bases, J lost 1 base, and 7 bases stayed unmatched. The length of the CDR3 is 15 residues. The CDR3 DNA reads TGCAGCGTTGATGGGACAGGAGAATGGAACACTGAAGCTTTCTTT. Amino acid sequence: CSVDGTGEWNTEAFF.

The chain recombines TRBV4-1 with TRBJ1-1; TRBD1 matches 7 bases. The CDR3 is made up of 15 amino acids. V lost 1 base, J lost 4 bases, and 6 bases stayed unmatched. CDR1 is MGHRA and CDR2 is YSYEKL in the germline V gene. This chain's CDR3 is CASSQGIYRGTEAFF. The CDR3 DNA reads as TGCGCCAGCAGCCAAGGTATTTACAGGGGCACTGAAGCTTTCTTT.

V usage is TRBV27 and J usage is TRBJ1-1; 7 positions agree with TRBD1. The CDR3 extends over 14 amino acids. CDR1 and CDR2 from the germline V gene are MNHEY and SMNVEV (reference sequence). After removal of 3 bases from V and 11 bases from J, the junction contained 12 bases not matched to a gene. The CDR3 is CASSFSGGPAGAFF. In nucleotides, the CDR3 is TGTGCCAGCAGTTTCTCAGGGGGACCCGCGGGGGCTTTCTTT.

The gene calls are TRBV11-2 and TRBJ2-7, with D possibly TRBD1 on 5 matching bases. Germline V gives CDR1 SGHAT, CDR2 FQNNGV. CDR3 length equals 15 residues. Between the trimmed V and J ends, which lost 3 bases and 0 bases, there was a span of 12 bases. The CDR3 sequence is CASSFTTVLSYEQYF. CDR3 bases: TGTGCCAGCAGCTTCACGACAGTCCTCTCCTACGAGCAGTACTTC.

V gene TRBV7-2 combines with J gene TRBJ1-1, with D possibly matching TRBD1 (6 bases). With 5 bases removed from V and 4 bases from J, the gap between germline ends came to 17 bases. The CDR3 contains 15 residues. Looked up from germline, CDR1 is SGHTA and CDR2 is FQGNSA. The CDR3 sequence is CASSPEQGPLTEAFF. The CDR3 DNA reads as TGTGCCAGCAGCCCCGAACAGGGCCCCCTCACTGAAGCTTTCTTT.

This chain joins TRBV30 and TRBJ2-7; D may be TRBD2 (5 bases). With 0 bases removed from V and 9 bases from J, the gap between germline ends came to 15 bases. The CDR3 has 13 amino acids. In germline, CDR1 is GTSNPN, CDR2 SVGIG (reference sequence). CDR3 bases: TGTGCCTGGAGTGTAGGCCCGGACTCGGGGCAGTACTTC. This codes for CAWSVGPDSGQYF.

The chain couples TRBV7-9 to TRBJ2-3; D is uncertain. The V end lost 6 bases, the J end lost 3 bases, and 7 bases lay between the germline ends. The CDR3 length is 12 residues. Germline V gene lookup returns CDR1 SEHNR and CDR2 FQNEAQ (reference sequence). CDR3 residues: CASRALTDTQYF. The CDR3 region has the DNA TGTGCCAGCAGGGCTTTAACAGATACGCAGTATTTT.

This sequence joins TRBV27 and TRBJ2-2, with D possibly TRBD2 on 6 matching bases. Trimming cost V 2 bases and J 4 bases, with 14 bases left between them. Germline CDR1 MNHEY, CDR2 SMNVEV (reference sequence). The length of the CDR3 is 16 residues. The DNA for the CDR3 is TGTGCCAGCAGTTTAGGGGCTAGCGCGACCACCGGGGAGCTGTTTTTT. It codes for CASSLGASATTGELFF.

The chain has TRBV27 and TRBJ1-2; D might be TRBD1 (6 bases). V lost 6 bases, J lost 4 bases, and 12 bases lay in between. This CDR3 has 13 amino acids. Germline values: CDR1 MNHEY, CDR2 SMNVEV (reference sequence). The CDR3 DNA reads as TGTGCCAGCAGCCATGACAGGTTCTATGGCTACACCTTC. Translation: CASSHDRFYGYTF.

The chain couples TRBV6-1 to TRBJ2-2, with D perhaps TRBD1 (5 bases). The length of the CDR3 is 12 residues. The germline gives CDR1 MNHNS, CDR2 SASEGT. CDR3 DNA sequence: TGTGCGCAGGGCCTTAACACCGGGGAGCTGTTTTTT. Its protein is CAQGLNTGELFF.

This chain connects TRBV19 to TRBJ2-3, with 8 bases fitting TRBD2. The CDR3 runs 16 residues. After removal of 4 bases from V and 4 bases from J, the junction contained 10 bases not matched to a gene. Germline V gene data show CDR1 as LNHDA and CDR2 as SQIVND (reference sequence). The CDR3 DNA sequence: TGTGCCAGTAGTAGACCAGCGGGAGAGGGGTCAGATACGCAGTATTTT. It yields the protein CASSRPAGEGSDTQYF.

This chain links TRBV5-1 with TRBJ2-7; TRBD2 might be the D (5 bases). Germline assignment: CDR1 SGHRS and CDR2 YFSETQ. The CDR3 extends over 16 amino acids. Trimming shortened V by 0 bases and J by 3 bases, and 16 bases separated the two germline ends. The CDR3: CASSLASGLGNYEQYF. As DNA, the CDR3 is TGCGCCAGCAGCTTGGCCTCCGGACTGGGAAACTACGAGCAGTACTTC.

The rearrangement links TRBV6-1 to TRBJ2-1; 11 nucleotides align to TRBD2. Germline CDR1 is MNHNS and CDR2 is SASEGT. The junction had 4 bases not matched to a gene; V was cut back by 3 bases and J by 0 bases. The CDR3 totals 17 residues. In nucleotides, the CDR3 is TGTGCCAGCAGTGACGGACTAGCGGGCCGCTCCTACAATGAGCAGTTCTTC. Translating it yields CASSDGLAGRSYNEQFF.

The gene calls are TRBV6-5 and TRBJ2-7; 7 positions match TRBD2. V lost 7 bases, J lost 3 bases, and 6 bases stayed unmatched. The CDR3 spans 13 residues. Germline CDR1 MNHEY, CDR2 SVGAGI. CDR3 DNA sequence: TGTGCCAGCATGGTGGGGGGGGGCTACGAGCAGTACTTC. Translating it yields CASMVGGGYEQYF.

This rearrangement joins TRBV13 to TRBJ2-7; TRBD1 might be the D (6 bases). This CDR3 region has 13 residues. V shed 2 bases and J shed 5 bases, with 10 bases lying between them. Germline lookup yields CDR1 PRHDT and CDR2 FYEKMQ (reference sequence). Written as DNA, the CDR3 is TGTGCCAGCAGCTTAACAGGGTATGACGAGCAGTACTTC. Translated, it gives CASSLTGYDEQYF.

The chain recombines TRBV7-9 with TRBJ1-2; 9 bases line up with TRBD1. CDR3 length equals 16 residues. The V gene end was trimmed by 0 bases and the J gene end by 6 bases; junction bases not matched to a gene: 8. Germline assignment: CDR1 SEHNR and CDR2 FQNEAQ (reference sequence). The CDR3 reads CASSLALRQGVNGYTF. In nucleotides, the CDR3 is TGTGCCAGCAGCTTAGCCCTTCGACAGGGGGTTAATGGCTACACCTTC.

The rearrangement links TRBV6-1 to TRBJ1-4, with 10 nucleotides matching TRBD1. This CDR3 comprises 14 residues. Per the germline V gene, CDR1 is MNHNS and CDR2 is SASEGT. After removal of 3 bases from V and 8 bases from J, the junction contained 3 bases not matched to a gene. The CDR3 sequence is CASSEGTGAEKLFF. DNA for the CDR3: TGTGCCAGCAGTGAGGGGACAGGGGCCGAAAAACTGTTTTTT.

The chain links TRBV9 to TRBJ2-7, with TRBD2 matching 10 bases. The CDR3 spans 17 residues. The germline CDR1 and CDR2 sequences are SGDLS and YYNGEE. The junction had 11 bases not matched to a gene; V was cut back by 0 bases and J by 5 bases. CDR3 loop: CASSVGASGSLLHEQYF. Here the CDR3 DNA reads TGTGCCAGCAGCGTAGGGGCTAGCGGGAGTTTACTCCACGAGCAGTACTTC.

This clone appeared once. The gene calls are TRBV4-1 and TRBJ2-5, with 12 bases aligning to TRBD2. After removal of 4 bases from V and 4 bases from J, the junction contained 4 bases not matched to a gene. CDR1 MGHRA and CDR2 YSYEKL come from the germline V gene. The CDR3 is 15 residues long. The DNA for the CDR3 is TGCGCCAGCAGCCCAGGACTAGCGGGGACAGAGACCCAGTACTTC. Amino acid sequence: CASSPGLAGTETQYF.

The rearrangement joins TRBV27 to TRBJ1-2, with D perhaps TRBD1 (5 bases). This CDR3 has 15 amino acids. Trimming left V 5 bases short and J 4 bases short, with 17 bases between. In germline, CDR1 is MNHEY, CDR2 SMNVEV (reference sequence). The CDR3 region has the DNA TGTGCCAGCAGTCCCACGGGGGGAGTCGGCTATGGCTACACCTTC. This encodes CASSPTGGVGYGYTF.

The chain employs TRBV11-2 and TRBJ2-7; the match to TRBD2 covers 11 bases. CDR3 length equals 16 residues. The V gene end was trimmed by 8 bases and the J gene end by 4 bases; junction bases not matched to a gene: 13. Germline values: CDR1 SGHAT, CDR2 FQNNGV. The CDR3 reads CASADFLAGGMYEQYF. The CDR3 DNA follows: TGTGCCAGCGCCGATTTCTTAGCGGGAGGGATGTACGAGCAGTACTTC.

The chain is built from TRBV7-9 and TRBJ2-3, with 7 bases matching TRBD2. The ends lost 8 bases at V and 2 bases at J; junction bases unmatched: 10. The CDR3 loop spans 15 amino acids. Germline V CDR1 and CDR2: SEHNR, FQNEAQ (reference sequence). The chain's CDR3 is CASLKGLAVTDTQYF. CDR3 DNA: TGTGCCAGCCTCAAGGGGCTAGCGGTCACAGATACGCAGTATTTT.

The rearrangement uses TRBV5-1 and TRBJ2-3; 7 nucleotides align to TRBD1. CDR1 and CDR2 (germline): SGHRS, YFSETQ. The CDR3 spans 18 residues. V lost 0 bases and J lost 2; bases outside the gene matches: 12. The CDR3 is CASSLGRWGTANTDTQYF. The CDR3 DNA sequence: TGCGCCAGCAGCTTGGGACGTTGGGGGACAGCTAACACAGATACGCAGTATTTT.